This entry is about one T cell receptor beta chain. The data were taken from a study of control samples from healthy donors and cancer patients. CDR1 and CDR2 from the germline V gene are MGHRA and YSYEKL. V lost 6 bases and J lost 4, with 12 bases in between. This CDR3 has 13 amino acids. The data were produced by immunoSEQ multiplex PCR, yet TCRdb's version contains in-frame clones alone and is incomplete. The sample records some 82,000 clones, around 83% being singletons. Specimen: PBMCs. The chain joins TRBV4-1 to TRBJ1-1, with D possibly matching TRBD1 (5 bases). This receptor was obtained from a man aged 60 to 75 with head and neck cancer. The CDR3 DNA reads TGCGCCAGCAGGTTATTCGGGGGCACTGAAGCTTTCTTT. Its protein product is CASRLFGGTEAFF.